This T cell receptor (beta chain) was recorded in a study of cytomegalovirus exposure and HLA in healthy donors. For the study at large: It was reported in a later analysis that the same platform had been used for the 90 to 150 validation repertoires as for the 550 to 700 first-cohort repertoires.

This table comes from immunoSEQ multiplex PCR, and its TCRdb copy is limited to in-frame clones, with some not included. The table has about 240,000 clones, just under 90% seen once. This clone was picked up a small number of times. What it binds is unknown. V lost 4 bases and J lost 8, with 8 bases in between. This CDR3 comprises 10 residues. Germline CDR1 and CDR2: SQVTM and ANQGSEA. Study-wide points: Researchers catalogued about 150 TCR beta chains as cytomegalovirus-associated.

Separate from the approximately 700-subject first cohort was the approximately 120-subject validation cohort, to which the donors belonged. The sequenced sample was PBMCs. This receptor was taken from a man between 18 and 35 years old in good health and CMV-seronegative. This chain joins TRBV29-1 and TRBJ1-2; no definite D call. The CDR3 sequence: CSVVSGGYTF. The CDR3 DNA sequence: TGCAGCGTTGTATCAGGCGGCTACACCTTC. Full variable domain (remainder filled in from reference TRBV29-1 and TRBJ1-2): SAVISQKPSRDICQRGTSLTIQCQVDSQVTMMFWYRQQPGQSLTLIATANQGSEATYESGFVIDKFPISRPNLTFSTLTVSNMSPEDSSIYLCSVVSGGYTFGSGTRLTVV.